This is a list of T cell receptor beta chains from one sample in a study of CD8 T cells in Susac syndrome. TCRdb fed the immunoSEQ multiplex PCR reads into MiXCR, producing one record per CDR3 protein. This table has 120,000 to 150,000 distinct CDR3 sequences, about 94% appearing once. Material for sequencing was CD4+ T cells from PBMCs. The source is a human donor with Susac syndrome. The CDR3 runs from the conserved cysteine through the conserved F or W. Each record gives: V gene, J gene, clone size, CDR3 protein. A row's size may be missing; if present it is once, few, many or a size class.

V gene: TRBV4-1; J gene: TRBJ2-3; clone size: -; CDR3 protein: CASSQASSQIPTDTQYF
V gene: TRBV29-1; J gene: TRBJ1-1; clone size: -; CDR3 protein: CSVEVRVTGEAFF
V gene: TRBV5-1; J gene: TRBJ2-1; clone size: -; CDR3 protein: CASTQRNEQFF
V gene: TRBV24-1; J gene: TRBJ2-2; clone size: -; CDR3 protein: CATSDPLGTSNTGELFF
V gene: TRBV21-1; J gene: TRBJ2-5; clone size: -; CDR3 protein: CASSKGRALWTQYF
V gene: TRBV20-1; J gene: TRBJ1-1; clone size: -; CDR3 protein: CSAGQGEGTEAFF
V gene: TRBV2; J gene: TRBJ2-3; clone size: -; CDR3 protein: CASKESTDTQYF
V gene: TRBV7-9; J gene: TRBJ2-5; clone size: -; CDR3 protein: CASSTTSVQETQYF
V gene: TRBV28; J gene: TRBJ2-4; clone size: -; CDR3 protein: CASSWSLDRNIQYF
V gene: TRBV10-3; J gene: TRBJ2-7; clone size: -; CDR3 protein: CAIKTSPTSYEQYF
V gene: TRBV28; J gene: TRBJ2-4; clone size: once; CDR3 protein: CASSYPRRGGQYF
V gene: TRBV20-1; J gene: TRBJ2-1; clone size: -; CDR3 protein: CSARDQRRQAYNEQFF
V gene: TRBV7-7; J gene: TRBJ2-1; clone size: -; CDR3 protein: CASSLDSGSNEQFF
V gene: TRBV28; J gene: TRBJ2-6; clone size: -; CDR3 protein: CASSSSGVGANVLTF
V gene: TRBV7-9; J gene: TRBJ1-1; clone size: -; CDR3 protein: CASSLVPGYRTEAFF
V gene: TRBV27; J gene: TRBJ1-2; clone size: once; CDR3 protein: CASSSVVGGYTF
V gene: TRBV2; J gene: TRBJ1-1; clone size: -; CDR3 protein: CASSGREGLNTEAFF
V gene: TRBV24-1; J gene: TRBJ2-1; clone size: -; CDR3 protein: CATSLGSYNEQFF
V gene: TRBV20-1; J gene: TRBJ2-2; clone size: -; CDR3 protein: CSARNTGSTGELFF
V gene: TRBV14; J gene: TRBJ1-6; clone size: -; CDR3 protein: CASSQWTGGNSPLHF
V gene: TRBV25-1; J gene: TRBJ2-5; clone size: -; CDR3 protein: CASSLRGGGPETQYF
V gene: TRBV28; J gene: TRBJ2-7; clone size: -; CDR3 protein: CASSSRPGEQYF
V gene: TRBV7-6; J gene: TRBJ2-4; clone size: -; CDR3 protein: CASSLEPGTKNIQYF
V gene: TRBV21-1; J gene: TRBJ2-5; clone size: -; CDR3 protein: CASSKRMRDGLPQETQYF
V gene: TRBV29-1; J gene: TRBJ2-7; clone size: -; CDR3 protein: CSVEDKGSYEQYF
V gene: TRBV3-1; J gene: TRBJ2-7; clone size: -; CDR3 protein: CASSQDLPTAYEQYF